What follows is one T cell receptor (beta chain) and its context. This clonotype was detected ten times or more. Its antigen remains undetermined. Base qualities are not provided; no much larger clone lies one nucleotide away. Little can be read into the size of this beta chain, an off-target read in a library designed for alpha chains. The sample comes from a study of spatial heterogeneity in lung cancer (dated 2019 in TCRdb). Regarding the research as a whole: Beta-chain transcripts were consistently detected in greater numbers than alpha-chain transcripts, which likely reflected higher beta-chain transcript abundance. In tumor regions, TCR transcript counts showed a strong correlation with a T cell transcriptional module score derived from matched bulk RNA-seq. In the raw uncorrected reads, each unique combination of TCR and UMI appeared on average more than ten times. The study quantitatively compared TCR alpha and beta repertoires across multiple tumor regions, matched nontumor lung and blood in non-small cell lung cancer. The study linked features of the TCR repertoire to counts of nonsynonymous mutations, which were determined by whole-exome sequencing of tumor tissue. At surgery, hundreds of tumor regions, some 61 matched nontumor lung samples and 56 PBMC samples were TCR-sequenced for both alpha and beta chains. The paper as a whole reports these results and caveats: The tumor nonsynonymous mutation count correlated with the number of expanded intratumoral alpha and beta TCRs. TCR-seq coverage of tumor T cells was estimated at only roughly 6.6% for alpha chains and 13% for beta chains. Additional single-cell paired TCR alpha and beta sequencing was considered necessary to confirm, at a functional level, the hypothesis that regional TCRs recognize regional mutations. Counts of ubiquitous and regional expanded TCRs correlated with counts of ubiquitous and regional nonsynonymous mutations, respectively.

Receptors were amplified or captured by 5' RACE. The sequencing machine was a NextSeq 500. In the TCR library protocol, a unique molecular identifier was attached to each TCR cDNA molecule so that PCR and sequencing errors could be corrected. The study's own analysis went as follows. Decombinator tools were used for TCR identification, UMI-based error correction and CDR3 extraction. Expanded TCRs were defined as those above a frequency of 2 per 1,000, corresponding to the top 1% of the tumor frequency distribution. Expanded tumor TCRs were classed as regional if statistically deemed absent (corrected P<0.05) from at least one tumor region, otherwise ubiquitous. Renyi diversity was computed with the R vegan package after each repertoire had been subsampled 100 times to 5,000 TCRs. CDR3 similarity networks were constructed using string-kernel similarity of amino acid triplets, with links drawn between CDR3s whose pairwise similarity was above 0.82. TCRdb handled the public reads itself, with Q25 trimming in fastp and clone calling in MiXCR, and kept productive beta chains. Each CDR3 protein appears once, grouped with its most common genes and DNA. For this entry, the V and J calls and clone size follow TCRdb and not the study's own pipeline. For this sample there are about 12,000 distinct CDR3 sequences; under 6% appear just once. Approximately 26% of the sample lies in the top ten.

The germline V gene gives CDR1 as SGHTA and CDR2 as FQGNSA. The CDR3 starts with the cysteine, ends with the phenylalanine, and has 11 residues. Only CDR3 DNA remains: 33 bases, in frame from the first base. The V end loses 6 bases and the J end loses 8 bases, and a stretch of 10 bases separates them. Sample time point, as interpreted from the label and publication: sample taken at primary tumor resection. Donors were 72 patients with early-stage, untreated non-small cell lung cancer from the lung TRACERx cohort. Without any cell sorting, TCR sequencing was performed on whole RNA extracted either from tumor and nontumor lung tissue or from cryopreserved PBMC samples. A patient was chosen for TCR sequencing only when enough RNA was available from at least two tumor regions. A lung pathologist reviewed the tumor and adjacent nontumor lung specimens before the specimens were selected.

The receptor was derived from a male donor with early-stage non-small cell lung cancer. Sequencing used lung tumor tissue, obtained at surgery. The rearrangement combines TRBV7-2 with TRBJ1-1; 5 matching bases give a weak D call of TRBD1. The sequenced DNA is TGTGCCAGCAGGACGAAGGGGGAAGCTTTCTTT. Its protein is CASRTKGEAFF.